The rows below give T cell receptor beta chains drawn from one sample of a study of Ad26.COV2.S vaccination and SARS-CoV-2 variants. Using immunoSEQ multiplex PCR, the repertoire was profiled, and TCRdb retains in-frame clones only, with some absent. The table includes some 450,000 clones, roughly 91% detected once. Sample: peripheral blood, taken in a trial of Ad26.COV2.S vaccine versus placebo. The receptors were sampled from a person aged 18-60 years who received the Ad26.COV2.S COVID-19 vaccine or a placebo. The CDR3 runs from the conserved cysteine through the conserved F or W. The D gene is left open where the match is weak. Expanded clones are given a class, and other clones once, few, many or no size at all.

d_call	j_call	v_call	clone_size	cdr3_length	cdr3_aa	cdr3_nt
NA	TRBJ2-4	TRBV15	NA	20	CATSRDLAGNPILAKNIQYF	TGTGCCACCAGCAGAGATCTTGCAGGGAACCCGATACTAGCCAAAAACATTCAGTACTTC
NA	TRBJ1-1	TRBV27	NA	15	CASSLYPGADTEAFF	TGTGCCAGCAGTTTATACCCGGGGGCGGACACTGAAGCTTTCTTT
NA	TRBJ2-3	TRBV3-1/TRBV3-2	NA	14	CASSQDFEGRGQYF	TGTGCCAGCAGCCAAGATTTCGAGGGACGGGGGCAGTATTTT
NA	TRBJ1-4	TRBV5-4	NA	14	CASSLWAGDEKLFF	TGTGCCAGCAGCTTGTGGGCCGGGGACGAAAAACTGTTTTTT
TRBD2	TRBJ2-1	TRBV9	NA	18	CASSVDAPARGRAHEQFF	TGTGCCAGCAGCGTAGATGCGCCTGCTCGGGGGAGGGCACATGAGCAGTTCTTC
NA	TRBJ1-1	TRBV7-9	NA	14	CASSVWQGITEAFF	TGTGCCAGCAGCGTTTGGCAGGGAATAACCGAAGCTTTCTTT
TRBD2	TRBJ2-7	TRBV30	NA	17	CAWSVPSGRVRGYEQYF	TGTGCCTGGAGTGTACCCAGCGGGAGGGTGCGGGGGTACGAGCAGTACTTC
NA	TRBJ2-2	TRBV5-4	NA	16	CASSSGGVWNTGELFF	TGTGCCAGCAGCTCAGGAGGGGTTTGGAACACCGGGGAGCTGTTTTTT
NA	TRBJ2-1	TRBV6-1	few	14	CASSEGQEYNEQFF	TGTGCCAGCAGTGAAGGCCAGGAGTACAATGAGCAGTTCTTC
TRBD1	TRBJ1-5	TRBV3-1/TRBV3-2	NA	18	CASSQDWKDRGVVQPQHF	TGTGCCAGCAGCCAAGATTGGAAGGACAGGGGTGTAGTTCAGCCCCAGCATTTT
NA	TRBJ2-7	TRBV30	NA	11	CAWGPLYEQYF	TGTGCCTGGGGCCCCCTCTACGAGCAGTACTTC
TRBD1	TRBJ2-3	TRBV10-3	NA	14	CATWRTGETDTQYF	TGTGCCACCTGGAGGACAGGGGAAACAGATACGCAGTATTTT
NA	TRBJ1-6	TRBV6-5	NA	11	CASSYEGRLHF	TGTGCCAGCAGTTACGAGGGCCGGCTCCACTTT
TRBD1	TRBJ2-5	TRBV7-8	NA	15	CASSLAGQGIRAQYF	TGTGCCAGCAGCTTAGCGGGACAGGGGATTCGGGCCCAGTACTTC
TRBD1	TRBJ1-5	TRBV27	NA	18	CASSFRSTGGTVNQPQHF	TGTGCCAGCAGTTTTAGGAGTACAGGGGGCACTGTCAATCAGCCCCAGCATTTT
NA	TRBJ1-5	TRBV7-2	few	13	CASSLRGNQPQHF	TGTGCCAGCAGCTTGAGGGGCAATCAGCCCCAGCATTTT
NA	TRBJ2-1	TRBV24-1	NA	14	CATSDPRPHNEQFF	TGTGCCACCAGTGACCCCCGGCCACACAATGAGCAGTTCTTC
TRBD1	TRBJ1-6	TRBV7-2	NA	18	CASSLAGQGGSVFSPLHF	TGTGCCAGCAGCTTAGCCGGACAGGGCGGTTCGGTCTTCTCACCCCTCCACTTT
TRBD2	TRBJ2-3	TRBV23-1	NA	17	CASGTSGRRLCTDTQYF	TGCGCCAGCGGTACTAGCGGGAGAAGGTTGTGTACAGATACGCAGTATTTT
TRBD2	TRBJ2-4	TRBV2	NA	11	CASTPGGIQYF	TGTGCCAGCACCCCCGGGGGGATTCAGTACTTC
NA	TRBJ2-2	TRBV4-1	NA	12	CAVRQSTGELFF	TGCGCCGTTCGGCAAAGCACCGGGGAGCTGTTTTTT
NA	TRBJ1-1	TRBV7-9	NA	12	CASNTGSTEAFF	TGTGCCAGCAATACAGGGTCCACTGAAGCTTTCTTT
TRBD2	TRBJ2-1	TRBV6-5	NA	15	CASRRGLAGFNEQFF	TGTGCCAGCAGGAGGGGACTAGCGGGATTCAATGAGCAGTTCTTC